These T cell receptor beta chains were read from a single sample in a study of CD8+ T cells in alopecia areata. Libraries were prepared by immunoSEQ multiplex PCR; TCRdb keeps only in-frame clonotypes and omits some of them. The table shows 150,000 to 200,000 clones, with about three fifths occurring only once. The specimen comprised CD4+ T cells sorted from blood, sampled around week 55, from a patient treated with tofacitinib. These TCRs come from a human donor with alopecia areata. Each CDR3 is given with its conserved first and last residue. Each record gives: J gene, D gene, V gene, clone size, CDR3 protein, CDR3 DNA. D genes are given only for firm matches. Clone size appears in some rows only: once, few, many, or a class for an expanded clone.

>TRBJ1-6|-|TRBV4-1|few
CASSVDTDGSPLHF
TGCGCCAGCAGCGTAGACACCGACGGTTCACCCCTCCACTTT
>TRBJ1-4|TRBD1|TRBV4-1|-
CASSQYGQGRQNEKLFF
TGCGCCAGCAGCCAATACGGACAGGGGCGTCAGAATGAAAAACTGTTTTTT
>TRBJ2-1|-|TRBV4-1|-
CASSQEPSSYNEQFF
TGCGCCAGCAGCCAAGAGCCGAGCTCCTACAATGAGCAGTTCTTC
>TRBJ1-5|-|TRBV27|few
CASSSIGDQPQHF
TGTGCCAGCAGTTCCATTGGAGATCAGCCCCAGCATTTT
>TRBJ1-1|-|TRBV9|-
CASSVGWALTEAFF
TGTGCCAGCAGCGTAGGATGGGCCCTCACTGAAGCTTTCTTT
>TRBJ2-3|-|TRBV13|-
CASSLRGSTDTQYF
TGTGCCAGCAGCTTAAGGGGGAGCACAGATACGCAGTATTTT
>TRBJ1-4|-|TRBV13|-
CASSIRGEGEKLFF
TGTGCCAGCAGCATCAGGGGAGAGGGTGAAAAACTGTTTTTT
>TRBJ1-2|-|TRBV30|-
CAWSAFRQSYTF
TGTGCCTGGAGTGCCTTCCGCCAAAGCTACACCTTC
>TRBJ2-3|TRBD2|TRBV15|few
CATSRETLREDTQYF
TGTGCCACCAGCAGAGAAACCCTCCGGGAGGACACGCAGTATTTT
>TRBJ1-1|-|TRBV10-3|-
CAAARDRNTEAFF
TGTGCCGCTGCCCGCGACAGGAACACTGAAGCTTTCTTT
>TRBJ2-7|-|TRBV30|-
CAWSPTRHPQSYEQYF
TGTGCCTGGAGTCCCACCCGACACCCCCAAAGCTACGAGCAGTACTTC
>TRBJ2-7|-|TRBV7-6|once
CASSLDGGEQYF
TGTGCCAGCAGCTTAGACGGGGGCGAGCAGTACTTC
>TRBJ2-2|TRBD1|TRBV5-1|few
CASRTGKMDTGELFF
TGCGCCAGCAGGACAGGGAAGATGGACACCGGGGAGCTGTTTTTT
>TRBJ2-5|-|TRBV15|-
CATSVPNQETQYF
TGTGCCACCAGCGTACCCAACCAAGAGACCCAGTACTTC
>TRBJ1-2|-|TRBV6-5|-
CASSDAGGYTF
TGTGCCAGCAGCGACGCGGGTGGCTACACCTTC
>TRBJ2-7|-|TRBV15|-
CATSRLQGAGPYEQYF
TGTGCCACCAGCAGATTACAGGGCGCGGGACCCTACGAGCAGTACTTC
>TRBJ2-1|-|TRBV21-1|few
CASSNKGGYRNEQFF
TGTGCCAGCAGTAATAAGGGGGGCTATCGGAATGAGCAGTTCTTC
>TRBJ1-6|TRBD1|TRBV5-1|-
CASTRDRSNSPLHF
TGCGCCAGCACTAGGGACAGGAGTAATTCACCCCTCCACTTT
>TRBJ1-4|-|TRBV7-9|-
CASSLDSENEKLFF
TGTGCCAGCAGCCTGGATTCCGAAAATGAAAAACTGTTTTTT
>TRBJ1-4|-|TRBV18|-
CASSLSQGTNEKLFF
TGTGCCAGCTCACTCTCGCAGGGGACTAATGAAAAACTGTTTTTT
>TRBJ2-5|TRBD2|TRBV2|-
CASSVTSRETQYF
TGTGCCAGCAGTGTGACTAGCAGAGAGACCCAGTACTTC
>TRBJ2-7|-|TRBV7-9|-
CASSPANDYEQYF
TGTGCCAGCAGCCCCGCAAATGACTACGAGCAGTACTTC
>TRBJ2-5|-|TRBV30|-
CAWGGGRETQYF
TGTGCCTGGGGTGGGGGTAGAGAGACCCAGTACTTC
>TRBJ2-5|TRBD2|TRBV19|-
CASSMKGPGGETQYF
TGTGCCAGTAGTATGAAAGGTCCGGGAGGGGAGACCCAGTACTTC
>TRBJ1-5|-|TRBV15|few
CATSRRLVQGDNQPQHF
TGTGCCACCAGCAGACGTCTTGTACAGGGCGACAATCAGCCCCAGCATTTT
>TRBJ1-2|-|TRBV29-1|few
CSVGAQGVSSGYTF
TGCAGCGTTGGGGCACAGGGAGTATCGTCTGGCTACACCTTC
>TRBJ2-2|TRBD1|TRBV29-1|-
CSVELQGVDTNTGELFF
TGCAGCGTCGAACTGCAGGGGGTGGATACGAACACCGGGGAGCTGTTTTTT
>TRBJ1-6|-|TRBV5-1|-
CASSLAGGQGGSPLHF
TGCGCCAGCAGCTTGGCGGGGGGCCAGGGCGGTTCACCCCTCCACTTT
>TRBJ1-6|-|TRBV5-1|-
CASSRDRSDSPLHF
TGCGCCAGCAGCAGAGACAGGTCTGATTCACCCCTCCACTTT
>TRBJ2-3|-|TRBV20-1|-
CRAPPTDTQYF
TGCAGGGCTCCGCCCACAGATACGCAGTATTTT
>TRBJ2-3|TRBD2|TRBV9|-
CASSSGGFRADTQYF
TGTGCCAGCAGCTCGGGAGGCTTTAGGGCAGATACGCAGTATTTT
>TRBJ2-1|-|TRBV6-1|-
CASSNRDLYNEQFF
TGTGCCAGCAGTAACCGGGACTTATACAATGAGCAGTTCTTC
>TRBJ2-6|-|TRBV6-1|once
CASSDPRSGANVLTF
TGTGCCAGCAGTGACCCCCGCTCTGGGGCCAACGTCCTGACTTTC
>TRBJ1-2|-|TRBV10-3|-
CAINEGTAAYGYTF
TGTGCCATCAACGAAGGGACCGCTGCGTATGGCTACACCTTC
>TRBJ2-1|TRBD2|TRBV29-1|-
CSVDPGLAENYNEQFF
TGCAGCGTTGATCCCGGACTAGCGGAGAACTACAATGAGCAGTTCTTC
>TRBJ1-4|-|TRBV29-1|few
CSVEFSNSPEKLFF
TGCAGCGTTGAATTTAGTAACAGTCCTGAAAAACTGTTTTTT
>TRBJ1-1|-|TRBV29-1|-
CSVERVLNTEAFF
TGCAGCGTTGAGAGGGTACTGAACACTGAAGCTTTCTTT
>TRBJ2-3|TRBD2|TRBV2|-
CATGGGTSGGEITDTQYF
TGTGCCACCGGAGGGGGCACTAGCGGGGGCGAAATCACAGATACGCAGTATTTT
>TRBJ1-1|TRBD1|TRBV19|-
CASSTRDRPNTEAFF
TGTGCCAGTAGTACCCGGGACAGACCGAACACTGAAGCTTTCTTT
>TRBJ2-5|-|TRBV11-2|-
CASSLGGPGIASYF
TGTGCCAGCAGCTTAGGTGGGCCAGGGATTGCAAGCTACTTC
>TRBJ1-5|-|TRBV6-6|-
CASSLNPPQPQHF
TGTGCCAGCAGTTTGAATCCCCCACAGCCCCAGCATTTT
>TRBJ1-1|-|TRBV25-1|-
CASSELLTNTEAFF
TGTGCCAGCAGTGAATTACTTACGAACACTGAAGCTTTCTTT
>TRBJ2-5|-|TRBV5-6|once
CASSTDWQETQYF
TGTGCCAGCAGCACTGACTGGCAAGAGACCCAGTACTTC
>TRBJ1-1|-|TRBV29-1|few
CSVVGGAEAFF
TGCAGCGTTGTAGGGGGGGCTGAAGCTTTCTTT